The 29 T cell receptor beta chains in this list originate from one sample, sequenced in a study of shared clonotypes between healthy human individuals. The table came from immunoSEQ multiplex PCR; TCRdb's copy has only in-frame clones and leaves some out. The sample carries about 1,500,000 clones, roughly 96% recorded once. Sequences were obtained from naive CD4+ T cells sorted from blood. Stated subset: CD45RA+ positively selected. Receptors were obtained from a man aged 25 to 45 in good health.

The chain joins TRBV28 to TRBJ2-2, with D possibly being TRBD1 (5 bases). CDR1 and CDR2 (germline): MDHEN, SYDVKM. There are 14 residues in the CDR3. V was pared by 5 bases and J by 7 bases, with 14 bases between. CDR3 sequence (DNA): TGTGCCAGCAGTCTCAGGGAAGTCGGCGGGGAGCTGTTTTTT. Translated, it gives CASSLREVGGELFF.

The chain carries TRBV7-9 and TRBJ2-7; TRBD1 matches at 9 bases. Germline values: CDR1 SEHNR, CDR2 FQNEAQ (reference sequence). The J segment lost 4 bases and the V segment lost 5 bases, leaving 6 bases of the junction unmatched. This CDR3 is 14 amino acids long. The CDR3 spells CASSLGTGRYEQYF. The CDR3 nucleotides read TGTGCCAGCAGCCTCGGGACAGGGAGGTACGAGCAGTACTTC.

This CDR3 is CASSLGQGQETQYF. The CDR3 region has the DNA TGTGCCAGCAGCTTGGGACAGGGCCAAGAGACCCAGTACTTC. The chain couples TRBV7-8 to TRBJ2-5; 9 bases fit TRBD1. The CDR3 sequence is 14 residues long. The V gene's germline CDR1 is SGHVS and CDR2 FQNEAQ. J lost 1 base, V lost 3 bases, and 0 bases had no gene match.

The J gene is TRBJ2-1, the V gene TRBV5-1; D perhaps matches TRBD2 (6 bases). The CDR3 consists of 15 residues. Germline CDR1 is SGHRS and CDR2 is YFSETQ. The germline V and J ends were trimmed by 4 bases and 4 bases, with 15 bases remaining between them. The CDR3: CASSKEGTRYNEQFF. DNA of the CDR3: TGCGCCAGCAGCAAGGAGGGCACGCGGTACAATGAGCAGTTCTTC.

The rearrangement joins TRBV5-5 to TRBJ2-1, with D unresolved. Germline-derived CDR1 and CDR2 are SGHKS and YYEKEE (reference sequence). The CDR3 is made up of 15 amino acids. The V gene lost 0 bases and the J gene lost 8 bases, with 15 bases spanning the gap. The CDR3 loop is CASSLGIGRFYEQFF. The CDR3 DNA is TGTGCCAGCAGCTTGGGGATTGGTCGGTTCTATGAGCAGTTCTTC.

The chain joins TRBV19 to TRBJ2-1; D possibly uses TRBD1 or TRBD2 (5 bases each). The germline V gene has CDR1 LNHDA and CDR2 SQIVND (reference sequence). Trimming left V 1 base short and J 9 bases short, with 19 bases between. The CDR3 runs 16 residues. CDR3 sequence: CASSIVAGTTPGEQFF. The DNA of the CDR3 is TGTGCCAGTAGTATAGTTGCCGGGACCACTCCCGGTGAGCAGTTCTTC.

This clone has just a few counts. The V gene is TRBV11-2, the J gene TRBJ2-1; TRBD2 agrees at 10 bases. CDR3 length: 15 amino acids. The V gene end was trimmed by 5 bases and the J gene end by 7 bases; junction bases not matched to a gene: 8. Germline values: CDR1 SGHAT, CDR2 FQNNGV. As DNA, the CDR3 is TGTGCCAGCAGCATGAGCGGGAGGGCCTTAAATGAGCAGTTCTTC. It encodes CASSMSGRALNEQFF.

CDR3 in amino acids: CASIAGTGLQETQYF. For the CDR3, the DNA is TGTGCCAGCATTGCCGGGACAGGTCTTCAAGAGACCCAGTACTTC. The rearrangement joins TRBV27 to TRBJ2-5; 8 positions agree with TRBD1. The CDR3 is made up of 15 amino acids. The V gene's germline CDR1 is MNHEY and CDR2 SMNVEV (reference sequence). V lost 7 bases and J lost 2; bases outside the gene matches: 9.

This clone was detected once. This chain connects TRBV6-5 to TRBJ2-5; perhaps TRBD2 as D (6 bases). CDR1 and CDR2 from the germline V gene are MNHEY and SVGAGI. CDR3 length: 15 residues. Trimming shortened V by 4 bases and J by 1 base, and 13 bases separated the two germline ends. CDR3 amino acids: CASSLRGGAQETQYF. For the CDR3, the DNA is TGTGCCAGCAGTTTACGAGGAGGGGCCCAAGAGACCCAGTACTTC.

This chain uses TRBV6-1 with TRBJ1-2, with 9 bases fitting TRBD1. From germline, CDR1 is MNHNS and CDR2 SASEGT. The CDR3 has 16 residues. V was pared by 4 bases and J by 8 bases, with 14 bases of the junction left unmatched. The CDR3 protein is CASSAHAGQGLGGYTF. The DNA for the CDR3 is TGTGCCAGCAGTGCCCACGCAGGACAGGGGTTAGGAGGCTACACCTTC.

Only a few counts were recorded for this clone. The chain is built from TRBV5-6 and TRBJ2-1, with a tentative D call TRBD1 (6 bases). Trimming shortened V by 3 bases and J by 1 base, and 14 bases separated the two germline ends. The CDR3 has 16 residues. Per germline, CDR1 SGHDT and CDR2 YYEEEE. The CDR3 spells CASSSATTGSYNEQFF. Here the CDR3 DNA reads TGTGCCAGCAGCTCGGCTACAACAGGGTCCTACAATGAGCAGTTCTTC.

The chain has TRBV7-2 and TRBJ2-6; possibly TRBD1 or TRBD2 for D (5 bases each). Per germline, CDR1 SGHTA and CDR2 FQGNSA. The CDR3 length is 15 residues. V gave up 5 bases and J gave up 0 bases, with 8 bases separating them. CDR3 amino acids: CASSRDHSGANVLTF. CDR3 bases: TGTGCCAGCAGCAGGGACCACTCTGGGGCCAACGTCCTGACTTTC.

J is TRBJ2-1 and V is TRBV9; 13 bases are shared with TRBD2. Germline V lookup: CDR1 SGDLS, CDR2 YYNGEE. This CDR3 spans 14 amino acids. Trimming removed 3 bases from V and 10 bases from J; junction bases left unmatched: 4. CDR3 in DNA: TGTGCCAGCAGCGCGGGGACTAGCGGGATCGAGCAGTTCTTC. Protein product: CASSAGTSGIEQFF. The entire variable domain, with the rest obtained from reference TRBV9 and TRBJ2-1, is as follows: DSGVTQTPKHLITATGQRVTLRCSPRSGDLSVYWYQQSLDQGLQFLIQYYNGEERAKGNILERFSAQQFPDLHSELNLSSLELGDSALYFCASSAGTSGIEQFFGPGTRLTVL.

This rearrangement joins TRBV28 to TRBJ2-2; 11 bases are a match to TRBD2. The ends lost 6 bases at V and 3 bases at J; junction bases unmatched: 15. Germline V gives CDR1 MDHEN, CDR2 SYDVKM. The CDR3 is 19 residues long. CDR3 region: CASRGFGLAGGPDTGELFF. Written as DNA, the CDR3 is TGTGCCAGCAGAGGATTCGGTCTAGCGGGAGGCCCGGACACCGGGGAGCTGTTTTTT.

The V gene is TRBV18, the J gene TRBJ1-1; 9 nucleotides line up with TRBD1. Germline trimming cut 1 base from V and 4 bases from J; bases unmatched to any gene: 1. Germline assignment: CDR1 KGHSH and CDR2 LQKENI. The CDR3 contains 14 residues. The CDR3 DNA follows: TGTGCCAGCTCACCACTGGACAGGGGCACTGAAGCTTTCTTT. Its translation: CASSPLDRGTEAFF.

The chain has TRBV9 and TRBJ2-3; no clear D. CDR1 is SGDLS, CDR2 YYNGEE, per germline. The CDR3 length is 18 residues. The V gene lost 0 bases and the J gene lost 0 bases, with 17 bases spanning the gap. The CDR3: CASSVELFGGSSTDTQYF. CDR3 sequence (DNA): TGTGCCAGCAGCGTAGAATTGTTTGGCGGTTCTAGCACAGATACGCAGTATTTT.

This chain connects TRBV29-1 to TRBJ1-4; D not resolved. The ends were cut back, 6 bases at V and 7 bases at J, with 9 bases in the middle. Germline-derived CDR1 and CDR2 are SQVTM and ANQGSEA. This CDR3 has 11 residues. The CDR3 nucleotides are TGCAGCGTCTACGGAGGTGAAAAACTGTTTTTT. Translating gives CSVYGGEKLFF.

This chain links TRBV28 with TRBJ1-1; D not certain. The CDR3 spans 12 residues. V lost 6 bases and J lost 8, with 13 bases in between. Germline CDR1 reads MDHEN; CDR2 reads SYDVKM. Written as DNA, the CDR3 is TGTGCCAGCAGCCCATCCGGGTGGGAAGCTTTCTTT. It yields the protein CASSPSGWEAFF.

Details on this clone: Different DNA sequences within this sample yield the same CDR3. J is TRBJ2-7 and V is TRBV14; no reliable D call. This CDR3 is built from 11 residues. Looked up from germline, CDR1 is SGHDN and CDR2 is FVKESK. The ends were cut back, 3 bases at V and 4 bases at J, with 4 bases in the middle. The CDR3 DNA is TGTGCCAGCAGCCAGCTTTACGAGCAGTACTTC. Amino acid sequence: CASSQLYEQYF.

J is TRBJ1-1 and V is TRBV2; 7 nucleotides align to TRBD1. CDR3 size: 16 residues. With 2 bases clipped from V and 11 bases from J, the junction kept 17 bases outside the gene matches. The germline V gene encodes CDR1 SNHLY and CDR2 FYNNEI. CDR3 nucleotides: TGTGCCAGCAGTGAACCCTCCGTACAGGGGCTAAGGGAGGCTTTCTTT. Translating it yields CASSEPSVQGLREAFF.

This chain links TRBV18 with TRBJ2-4; TRBD1 might be the D (6 bases). Germline V CDR1 and CDR2: KGHSH, LQKENI. V shed 4 bases and J shed 3 bases, with 13 bases lying between them. CDR3 size: 15 residues. CDR3 nucleotides: TGTGCCAGCTCACAGGTTCCAGGGGACAAAAACATTCAGTACTTC. It specifies CASSQVPGDKNIQYF. Drawing the rest from reference TRBV18 and TRBJ2-4, the complete variable domain is NAGVMQNPRHLVRRRGQEARLRCSPMKGHSHVYWYRQLPEEGLKFMVYLQKENIIDESGMPKERFSAEFPKEGPSILRIQQVVRGDSAAYFCASSQVPGDKNIQYFGAGTRLSVL.

The chain recombines TRBV28 with TRBJ2-7, with 10 bases identical to TRBD1. Trimming removed 7 bases from V and 5 bases from J; junction bases left unmatched: 17. Per the germline V gene, CDR1 is MDHEN and CDR2 is SYDVKM. This CDR3 is 17 amino acids long. CDR3 in amino acids: CASTRDRGAGREDEQYF. As DNA, the CDR3 is TGTGCCAGCACGAGGGACAGGGGAGCGGGACGAGAGGACGAGCAGTACTTC.

The CDR3 is CASSFLQGTANYGYTF. CDR3 in DNA: TGTGCCAGCAGTTTTTTGCAGGGGACCGCTAACTATGGCTACACCTTC. The chain employs TRBV2 and TRBJ1-2; TRBD1 might be the D (6 bases). Germline values: CDR1 SNHLY, CDR2 FYNNEI. Trimming removed 5 bases at V and 0 bases at J, with 16 bases between. This CDR3 has 16 residues.

The rearrangement links TRBV7-9 to TRBJ2-1, with 9 bases fitting TRBD1. J lost 4 bases, V lost 5 bases, and 15 bases had no gene match. The CDR3 loop spans 18 amino acids. Germline assignment: CDR1 SEHNR and CDR2 FQNEAQ (reference sequence). The CDR3 nucleotides are TGTGCCAGCAGCCGGACAGGGGCCCAACTAGCACCGTACAATGAGCAGTTCTTC. Amino acids: CASSRTGAQLAPYNEQFF.

The chain joins TRBV7-2 to TRBJ1-5, with unresolved D. Germline V gives CDR1 SGHTA, CDR2 FQGNSA. Between the trimmed V and J ends, which lost 1 base and 2 bases, there was a span of 6 bases. The CDR3 has 14 amino acids. The CDR3 bases are TGTGCCAGCAGCTTAGGCCAGCGCAATCAGCCCCAGCATTTT. Translation: CASSLGQRNQPQHF.

The gene calls are TRBV10-3 and TRBJ1-4; D perhaps matches TRBD1 (5 bases). Trimming took 10 bases from V and 4 from J, leaving 13 bases between them. Germline V gives CDR1 ENHRY, CDR2 SYGVKD. The CDR3 has 13 residues. CDR3 region: CASAGGVNEKLFF. CDR3 in DNA: TGTGCCAGCGCTGGGGGAGTTAATGAAAAACTGTTTTTT.

This chain joins TRBV7-9 and TRBJ2-1, with 9 bases lining up with TRBD2. Germline trimming cut 4 bases from V and 2 bases from J; bases unmatched to any gene: 9. This CDR3 has 17 residues. The germline gives CDR1 SEHNR, CDR2 FQNEAQ (reference sequence). The CDR3 reads CASSSGGLAGTYNEQFF. The DNA for the CDR3 is TGTGCCAGCAGCTCGGGTGGGCTAGCGGGAACCTACAATGAGCAGTTCTTC.

This clone was counted once. V and J are TRBV28 and TRBJ2-7; TRBD1 agrees at 10 bases. CDR3 length equals 15 residues. The germline V gene has CDR1 MDHEN and CDR2 SYDVKM. V shed 4 bases and J 6 bases; nucleotides not matched to a gene: 9. CDR3 residues: CASSYFRDRGGEQYF. CDR3 DNA sequence: TGTGCCAGCAGTTACTTCCGGGACAGGGGCGGCGAGCAGTACTTC.

The chain couples TRBV30 to TRBJ2-6; the D is unclear. This CDR3 comprises 21 residues. Trimming pared 0 bases from V and 0 bases from J, leaving 24 bases between. Germline V lookup: CDR1 GTSNPN, CDR2 SVGIG (reference sequence). In DNA, the CDR3 is TGTGCCTGGAGTGTAAACCTGGGAAGTTTAGAATGGGTCTCTGGGGCCAACGTCCTGACTTTC. This encodes CAWSVNLGSLEWVSGANVLTF. Full variable domain (missing parts from reference TRBV30 and TRBJ2-6): SQTIHQWPATLVQPVGSPLSLECTVEGTSNPNLYWYRQAAGRGLQLLFYSVGIGQISSEVPQNLSASRPQDRQFILSSKKLLLSDSGFYLCAWSVNLGSLEWVSGANVLTFGAGSRLTVL.